This T cell receptor beta chain emerged from a study of blood T cell repertoires in COVID-19. Study-wide background: Researchers got acute and convalescent COVID-19 samples from the United States, Italy and Spain. Sources were T cells, B-cell-depleted T cells, or PBMCs; the material itself was cDNA or gDNA.

This CDR3 region has 14 residues. The germline V gene encodes CDR1 SEHNR and CDR2 FQNEAQ (reference sequence). Unmatched junction bases numbered 5, after V lost 5 bases and J lost 2 bases. Note on this clone: Other DNA sequences in the sample encode the same CDR3.

Original data processing: By means of reference gene primer amplification, nucleated cell counts were estimated. Assay: immunoSEQ multiplex PCR; the TCRdb copy retains only in-frame clones and omits some. Clone size and the V and J calls come from that table; the DNA yielded D and trimming. The sample carries 350,000 or so clones, around 80% recorded once. The sample comprised peripheral blood. The chain is built from TRBV7-9 and TRBJ1-1; 7 nucleotides align to TRBD1. The receptor's source is a man aged 25 to 40 with active or convalescent COVID-19. The CDR3 bases are TGTGCCAGCAGCCAGAGGACAGGTAACACTGAAGCTTTCTTT. Translated: CASSQRTGNTEAFF.